This T cell receptor beta chain was recorded in a study of glioma-infiltrating T cells. Using RNA template, CDR3s of TCR alpha and beta were amplified with iRepertoire arm-PCR. One-step reverse transcription and amplification started from roughly 100-400 ng of tissue mRNA or PBMC total RNA. One entry per CDR3 protein results from TCRdb running MiXCR on the multiplex PCR reads. The repertoire holds roughly 100,000 distinct CDR3 sequences, about 30% seen once, with 44% in the top ten. Germline-derived CDR1 and CDR2 are DFQATT and SNEGSKA (reference sequence). This CDR3 region has 14 residues. General study points: Only very few CDR3 sequences appeared in both tissue and blood. Gliomas, especially low-grade, showed above-expected tissue-blood divergence; non-neoplastic patients showed below.

For this clonotype: The antigen is not known. A read error is possible here, since a much larger clone lies one base away.

Sequencing was performed on glioma tissue, nonneoplastic brain tissue, or PBMCs (not recorded which). The chain has TRBV20-1 and TRBJ1-5; D call uncertain. This receptor was obtained from a human donor with low-grade glioma or glioblastoma, undergoing nonglioma brain surgery, or in good health (not recorded which). CDR3 sequence (DNA): TGCAGTGCTAGAGATCTAAAGCGCGCGCAGCACCAGCATTTT. It encodes CSARDLKRAQHQHF.